The clone carrying this T cell receptor (beta chain) was found once. Its antigen is unidentified. The sample originates from a study of T cell repertoires in cytomegalovirus infection. Study as a whole: CMV epitopes that were recently identified and HLA-C-restricted were used alongside well-studied HLA-B-restricted ones. Indications of both CMV infection and matching HLA type were provided by public TCR beta signatures. Overall study results and limits: HLA-C-restricted, CMV-specific TCR beta clonotypes were dominant ex vivo.

This CDR3 is 10 amino acids long. V shed 4 bases and J shed 8 bases, with 8 bases lying between them. CDR1 is SQVTM, CDR2 ANQGSEA, per germline. TCRdb used MiXCR to reprocess the reads, holding one entry per CDR3 protein. Of hundreds of thousands of distinct CDR3 sequences listed, 30% to 35% were seen once; the top ten hold 12%. This sequence joins TRBV29-1 and TRBJ1-2; D gene uncertain. The source is a human donor in good health (CMV status not recorded). Some clones in this sample may be carry-over from other donors' samples. The input for sequencing was cultured CD8+ T cells from PBMCs, taken from culture after CMV antigen stimulation. For the CDR3, the DNA is TGCAGCGTTGCAGAAGACGGCTACACCTTC. This codes for CSVAEDGYTF. The full variable domain, with the rest looked up from reference TRBV29-1 and TRBJ1-2, is SAVISQKPSRDICQRGTSLTIQCQVDSQVTMMFWYRQQPGQSLTLIATANQGSEATYESGFVIDKFPISRPNLTFSTLTVSNMSPEDSSIYLCSVAEDGYTFGSGTRLTVV.